This T cell receptor beta chain was retrieved from a study of OX40 agonist ivuxolimab in advanced cancers. Study-level results: Also showing low normalized T-cell clonal expansion were some of the nonresponders.

Method: immunoSEQ multiplex PCR; TCRdb's copy keeps in-frame clones and lacks some. This sample yields tens of thousands of clones, of which around nine tenths are seen a single time; more than 0.5% belongs to the top ten. Patients were excluded for autoimmune disease history or systemic immunosuppression. V trimming: 5 bases; J trimming: 3 bases; junction bases outside the gene matches: 4. This CDR3 has 12 amino acids. Germline V gene data show CDR1 as GTSNPN and CDR2 as SVGIG (reference sequence). Concerning this clone itself: Its antigen remains unknown.

The receptor comes from an adult with an advanced solid tumor such as melanoma, head and neck, liver or kidney cancer. This rearrangement joins TRBV30 to TRBJ2-7; 7 bases are shared with TRBD2. The source was CD4+ or CD8+ T cells sorted from blood, collected in a trial of the OX40 agonist ivuxolimab. CDR3 residues: CAWSRGNYEQYF. CDR3 nucleotides: TGTGCCTGGTCGCGGGGGAACTACGAGCAGTACTTC.